Here is one T cell receptor beta chain with its context. This clonotype was seen more than once but under ten times. Its cognate antigen has yet to be identified. No base qualities exist here, and no much larger clone lies one base off it. This specimen belongs to a study of blood T cells in healthy people across ages (dated by TCRdb to about 2015). Regarding the research as a whole: Template switching captured roughly one uniquely barcoded TCR beta cDNA molecule per two T cells in model experiments. To track age-related changes in TCR beta repertoire diversity, the study relied on deep sequencing normalized with unique cDNA molecular identifiers. The donors were split into four age groups: young (average about 15 years), middle-aged (over 35), aged (roughly 60) and long-lived (approximately 80). To avoid experimental bias, donors of different ages were distributed randomly across sequencing lanes. Using the same blood draw, the study looked at two additional independent replicas of 1 million unique cDNA reads for two donors, one aged 18 to 30 and the other aged 80 or older. General conclusions and limits of the study: Observed TCR beta diversity per million T cells fell roughly linearly with age, and a significant reduction was already apparent by age roughly 40. Estimates of total diversity based on one million sequenced T cells were regarded as lower bounds and as underestimates. Donor CMV infection status was unknown, potentially confounding age-related changes in expanded clonotypes. A strong correlation was found between observed TCR beta diversity and the percentage of naive T cells measured by flow cytometry. The long-lived group showed more naive CD4+ T cells, fewer expanded clones and increased TCR diversity than the aged group, suggesting age selection. Since profiling was done on bulk unsorted PBMCs, naive and antigen-experienced compartments could not be conclusively compared.

To prepare the library, 5' RACE was applied. Instrument used: Illumina HiSeq 2500. A second PCR of roughly 7 to 11 cycles was run with a J-beta primer mix and a sample-barcoded 5' primer. A template-switch 5' adaptor carrying 12 random nucleotides introduced a unique molecular identifier onto each TCR beta cDNA molecule. Each sample yielded at least 2.5 million CDR3-containing paired-end reads. All of the RNA was converted into first-strand cDNA using the Mint cDNA synthesis kit, with a TRBC-specific oligonucleotide serving as the primer. All cDNA was treated with uracil-DNA glycosylase and then went through a first 18-cycle PCR with the universal primers M1SS and BC2_uni_R. On the study's bioinformatics: For normalization, 1 million high-quality reads were randomly selected from each sample, with every read carrying a distinct molecular identifier. Reads sharing molecular identifiers were discarded rather than binned into consensus sequences. MiTCR, set to a Q25 quality threshold and the strictest error-elimination algorithm, was used for CDR3 identification, clonotype clustering and error correction. A nonparametric unseen species model with Euler transformation was used to estimate lower-bound total TCR beta diversity. TCRdb ran its own pipeline on the public reads, namely fastp trimming at Q25 and MiXCR clone calling, and kept in-frame beta chains. CDR3 protein sequences are deduplicated, and each keeps its most common genes and DNA. These V and J calls originate from TCRdb's pipeline instead of the authors' own analysis. The sample has about 1.5 million distinct CDR3 sequences on record, roughly two fifths of them singletons. The ten largest clones take up around 4% of the sample.

Systemically healthy Caucasian individuals from Russia, some 36 in total and aged about 6 to 100 years, were included as donors. Each donor gave approximately 10 milliliters of peripheral blood, collected into EDTA-treated Vacutainer tubes. PBMCs were isolated by Ficoll-Paque density-gradient centrifugation, with at least 6 million obtained per sample. Total RNA was extracted from PBMCs with Trizol reagent, with at least 5.5 micrograms obtained per sample. For every donor, an aliquot of PBMCs went through flow cytometry to measure the percentages of naive CD45RAhigh/CD27high T cells. V is reduced by 1 base and J by 2 bases, leaving a spacing of 4 bases between them. From the cysteine through the phenylalanine, the CDR3 covers 13 amino acids. The read is trimmed to its CDR3 DNA, 39 bases read in frame from base 1. CDR1 LGHNA and CDR2 YSLEER are derived from the germline V gene.

The clonotype originates from a woman aged 18-29 years in good health. The sequence links TRBV4-3 to TRBJ2-3, with the D segment identity uncertain. Material for sequencing was blood. The DNA sequence is TGCGCCAGCAGCCAAGTGGACACAGATACGCAGTATTTT. Translated, it gives CASSQVDTDTQYF.